One T cell receptor (beta chain) is described in this entry. Its matching antigen is unknown. This specimen comes from a study of shared clonotypes between healthy human individuals. Study observations and caveats: A generally larger estimated richness was seen in naive subsets than in memory subsets.

TCRdb keeps only in-frame clones here, not all; method: immunoSEQ multiplex PCR. The repertoire consists of 2 million to 2.5 million clones, with 95% occurring once and the leading ten covering approximately 0.13%. Trimming left V 4 bases short and J 4 bases short, with 14 bases between. This CDR3 has 14 residues. Germline values: CDR1 GTSNPN, CDR2 SVGIG (reference sequence). CD4+ cells were split into CD45RA+ naive and CD45RA-negative memory subsets. The chain uses TRBV30 and TRBJ2-1; D tentatively reads TRBD1 or TRBD2 (5 bases each). The TCR comes from a man aged 18 to 29 in good health. Sequencing was carried out using naive CD4+ T cells sorted from blood. The subset denotes: CD45RA+ positively selected. CDR3 amino acids: CAWTGAVGYNEQFF. In DNA form, the CDR3 reads TGTGCCTGGACCGGGGCAGTGGGGTACAATGAGCAGTTCTTC.